These 26 T cell receptor beta chains were all obtained from the same sample, sequenced in a study of T cells in Graves' hyperthyroidism and ophthalmopathy (dated by TCRdb to about 2019). The library was built by means of multiplex PCR. Sequencing took place on an Illumina HiSeq 2000. The TCR beta CDR3 regions were amplified from the RNA transcripts. For the first round of RT-PCR on the TCR CDR3, the HTBI primer set was used together with the Qiagen OneStep RT-PCR kit. Using fastp trimming at Q25 and MiXCR clonotype assembly, TCRdb reanalyzed the public sequencing data and kept in-frame beta chains. Duplicate CDR3 protein sequences are folded into a single record with the most common DNA and genes. The sample records 250,000 to 300,000 distinct CDR3 sequences, roughly 14% of which are singletons. The ten biggest clones cover 7.5% to 8% of the sample. Source material: blood. The receptor set was obtained from a young woman with Graves' hyperthyroidism that later progressed to Graves' ophthalmopathy.

The chain links TRBV24-1 to TRBJ2-1; D is unresolved. CDR3 size: 12 residues. Germline V gene sequence: CDR1 KGHDR, CDR2 SFDVKD. The V and J ends lost 4 bases and 5 bases respectively, with 5 bases between them. Written as DNA, the CDR3 is TGTGCCACCAGTGAAGTGGACAATGAGCAGTTCTTC. This codes for CATSEVDNEQFF.

This clonotype was seen ten or more times. The gene calls are TRBV12-3 or TRBV12-4 and TRBJ2-1, with 7 bases that match TRBD2. The CDR3 loop spans 16 amino acids. V shed 6 bases, J shed 7 bases, and the junction held 15 bases outside the gene matches. CDR3: CASRSLLAGVGNEQFF. CDR3 in DNA: TGTGCCAGCAGATCCCTCTTGGCGGGAGTTGGAAATGAGCAGTTCTTC.

This clonotype was seen a few times. The chain employs TRBV9 and TRBJ2-5; possibly TRBD2 for D (9 bases). The CDR3 length is 16 residues. Germline V CDR1 and CDR2: SGDLS, YYNGEE. The V end lost 4 bases, the J end lost 5 bases, and 21 bases lay between the germline ends. As DNA, the CDR3 is TGTGCCAGCAGCCCAGGGGGCGGGAGGGCCCGGGAGACCCAGTACTTC. Translation gives CASSPGGGRARETQYF.

The count of this clonotype is one. A much larger clone differs from this one at a single base, so this may be a read error. The J gene is TRBJ2-7, the V gene TRBV5-5; D gene ambiguous. The V end lost 4 bases, the J end lost 6 bases, and 8 bases lay between the germline ends. The germline V gene encodes CDR1 SGHKS and CDR2 YYEKEE (reference sequence). The CDR3 is 11 amino acids. CDR3 amino acids: CASSPDLEQYF. The CDR3 DNA is TGTGCCAGCAGCCCTGACCTCGAGCAGTACTTC.

The rearrangement joins TRBV9 to TRBJ2-1; TRBD2 matches 9 bases. V was clipped by 4 bases and J by 6 bases; unmatched bases: 14. Germline V gene data show CDR1 as SGDLS and CDR2 as YYNGEE. The CDR3 loop spans 17 amino acids. CDR3 DNA: TGTGCCAGCAGCCGGTCCGAAGGGCGGGAGGGCTGCAATGAGCAGTTCTTC. This encodes CASSRSEGREGCNEQFF.

Many counts were recorded for this clonotype. The chain is built from TRBV6-1 and TRBJ1-2; D is possibly TRBD1 (5 bases). The V end was cut by 6 bases, the J end by 11 bases, with 19 bases between. The CDR3 loop spans 13 amino acids. Germline CDR1 reads MNHNS; CDR2 reads SASEGT. CDR3 protein: CASSFRDSAGYTF. For the CDR3, the DNA is TGTGCCAGCAGCTTCCGGGACTCGGCAGGGTACACCTTC.

This clonotype has at least ten counts. This chain joins TRBV6-1 and TRBJ1-2; 9 bases are a match to TRBD1. Germline CDR1 reads MNHNS; CDR2 reads SASEGT. The CDR3 length is 15 residues. The trim removed 6 bases at V and 5 bases at J, leaving 10 bases unmatched. The CDR3 DNA is TGTGCCAGCAGCGTACAGGGGGCGCTTGGTTATGGCTACACCTTC. This gives the protein CASSVQGALGYGYTF.

This clonotype was seen many times. V and J are TRBV29-1 and TRBJ1-2; weak D call: TRBD1 (6 bases). In germline, CDR1 is SQVTM, CDR2 ANQGSEA. CDR3 length: 14 residues. V lost 3 bases, J lost 6 bases, and 17 bases lay in between. The DNA for the CDR3 is TGCAGCGTTGAGAACAGGGTTGGTAAGGATGGCTACACCTTC. It is translated as CSVENRVGKDGYTF.

The chain carries TRBV7-8 and TRBJ1-5; D perhaps matches TRBD1 (5 bases). Germline loops: CDR1 SGHVS, CDR2 FQNEAQ. CDR3 length: 17 residues. Deletions cut 5 bases from V and 3 bases from J, with 20 bases between. The CDR3 reads CASSVNNRDGFNQPQHF. In nucleotides, the CDR3 is TGTGCCAGCAGCGTCAACAACCGGGACGGATTCAATCAGCCCCAGCATTTT.

This clonotype was counted many times. The rearrangement links TRBV20-1 to TRBJ2-1; D perhaps matches TRBD2 (5 bases). The CDR3 has 17 amino acids. V was trimmed by 0 bases and J by 4 bases, leaving 19 bases between them. The V gene's germline CDR1 is DFQATT and CDR2 SNEGSKA (reference sequence). Here the CDR3 reads CSARDIQRPDLYNEQFF. The CDR3 bases are TGCAGTGCTAGAGATATCCAGCGGCCAGACCTATACAATGAGCAGTTCTTC.

This clonotype has ten or more counts. V gene TRBV28 combines with J gene TRBJ2-3, with D uncertain. V lost 6 bases and J 4 bases, leaving 8 bases between the germline ends. The V gene's germline CDR1 is MDHEN and CDR2 SYDVKM. The CDR3 runs to 12 residues. CDR3 loop: CASRPAADTQYF. The CDR3 region has the DNA TGTGCCAGCAGGCCAGCTGCAGATACGCAGTATTTT.

The chain employs TRBV4-1 and TRBJ1-2; D is unresolved. From germline, CDR1 is MGHRA and CDR2 YSYEKL. Trimming took 3 bases from V and 7 from J, leaving 12 bases between them. The CDR3 totals 13 residues. CDR3 DNA sequence: TGCGCCAGCAGCCACGACCCTGGGGTTGGCTACACCTTC. It encodes CASSHDPGVGYTF.

A few counts support this clonotype. The chain recombines TRBV12-5 with TRBJ2-2; D is ambiguous. Trimming took off 1 base at V and 6 bases at J, with 15 bases between the two ends. There are 16 residues in the CDR3. Per the germline V gene, CDR1 is LGHNT and CDR2 is FRNRAP. CDR3 nucleotide sequence: TGTGCTAGTGGTTTGGCCGTGGGCGAGAAGGCCGGGGAGCTGTTTTTT. It is translated as CASGLAVGEKAGELFF.

This clonotype was seen repeatedly, ten times or more. CDR3 DNA: TGTGCCAGCAGTGCCCGGGACAGGGACGTGGAGACCCAGTACTTC. Amino acids: CASSARDRDVETQYF. V usage is TRBV6-1 and J usage is TRBJ2-5; TRBD1 agrees at 9 bases. With V trimmed by 4 bases and J by 5 bases, 8 bases remained unmatched. This CDR3 is 15 amino acids long. CDR1 MNHNS and CDR2 SASEGT come from the germline V gene.

This clonotype has at least ten counts. The J gene is TRBJ2-7, the V gene TRBV2; D gene uncertain. CDR3 length: 13 residues. Germline CDR1 SNHLY, CDR2 FYNNEI. The V end lost 6 bases, the J end lost 7 bases, and 16 bases lay between the germline ends. In DNA, the CDR3 is TGTGCCAGCAGAAGAGCTCCTGGTGAAGAGCAGTACTTC. Translating gives CASRRAPGEEQYF.

This clonotype was counted at least ten times. V usage is TRBV28 and J usage is TRBJ2-7; D is unclear. CDR1 and CDR2 (germline): MDHEN, SYDVKM. The CDR3 contains 17 residues. The V end lost 2 bases, the J end lost 2 bases, and 19 bases lay between the germline ends. The CDR3 loop is CASSLTLTTRLTYEQYF. The CDR3 DNA sequence: TGTGCCAGCAGTTTAACCCTGACGACCCGCCTAACCTACGAGCAGTACTTC.

This clonotype has more than one count but fewer than ten. The chain is built from TRBV2 and TRBJ2-2, with 9 bases that match TRBD2. Germline V CDR1 and CDR2: SNHLY, FYNNEI. V lost 6 bases, J lost 5 bases, and 4 bases stayed unmatched. The CDR3 runs to 14 residues. In DNA, the CDR3 is TGTGCCAGCAGGGCGGGAGGGAAAACCGGGGAGCTGTTTTTT. It encodes CASRAGGKTGELFF.

This clonotype was recorded many times. The rearrangement uses TRBV28 and TRBJ2-7; possible D gene TRBD2, 6 bases. V was pared by 11 bases and J by 2 bases, with 19 bases between. From germline, CDR1 is MDHEN and CDR2 SYDVKM. This CDR3 spans 14 amino acids. CDR3 coding DNA: TGTGCCGGACATAGCGGAACCTCGGCCTACGAGCAGTACTTC. The encoded protein is CAGHSGTSAYEQYF.

This clonotype was recorded many times. The genes are TRBV6-7 and TRBJ1-4; 9 nucleotides agree with TRBD1. TRBV6-7 has ORF status, its function being uncertain. After removal of 6 bases from V and 11 bases from J, the junction contained 16 bases not matched to a gene. The CDR3 length is 16 residues. CDR3: CASSRLPGTGPMKLFF. CDR3 DNA: TGTGCCAGCAGCCGTCTTCCAGGGACAGGGCCAATGAAACTGTTTTTT.

This clonotype was recorded at least ten times. The V call is TRBV19, the J call TRBJ1-2; 7 bases fit TRBD1. CDR3 length equals 15 residues. V gave up 6 bases and J gave up 6 bases; unmatched junction bases: 13. The V gene's germline CDR1 is LNHDA and CDR2 SQIVND (reference sequence). The CDR3 reads CASRVTGVRFDGYTF. The CDR3, as DNA: TGTGCCAGTAGGGTAACAGGGGTGAGATTCGATGGCTACACCTTC.

This clonotype occurred many times. CDR3 loop: CASGQGYYEQYF. CDR3 DNA: TGTGCCTCCGGACAGGGATACTACGAGCAGTACTTC. The V and J genes are TRBV30 and TRBJ2-7; 8 nucleotides agree with TRBD1. This CDR3 region has 12 residues. The germline gives CDR1 GTSNPN, CDR2 SVGIG (reference sequence). The V gene end was trimmed by 7 bases and the J gene end by 3 bases; junction bases not matched to a gene: 5.

This clonotype has ten or more counts. This chain links TRBV7-9 with TRBJ2-2, with D possibly matching TRBD1 (5 bases). Deletions cut 1 base from V and 2 bases from J, with 8 bases between. The CDR3 contains 15 residues. Germline V gene sequence: CDR1 SEHNR, CDR2 FQNEAQ (reference sequence). The CDR3 sequence: CASSLVGLNTGELFF. CDR3 bases: TGTGCCAGCAGCTTAGTGGGGCTCAACACCGGGGAGCTGTTTTTT. Supplemented by reference TRBV7-9 and TRBJ2-2, the full variable domain reads DTGVSQNPRHKITKRGQNVTFRCDPISEHNRLYWYRQTLGQGPEFLTYFQNEAQLEKSRLLSDRFSAERPKGSFSTLEIQRTEQGDSAMYLCASSLVGLNTGELFFGEGSRLTVL.

Only a few counts were recorded for this clonotype. A much larger clone is a single base away; this may be a read error. The chain couples TRBV11-2 to TRBJ2-3; 9 bases are a match to TRBD2. With V trimmed by 3 bases and J by 4 bases, 5 bases remained unmatched. The CDR3 length is 15 residues. Germline CDR1 is SGHAT and CDR2 is FQNNGV. CDR3 sequence: CASSFLAGPADTQYF. The CDR3 nucleotides are TGTGCCAGCAGCTTTCTAGCGGGACCCGCAGATACGCAGTATTTT.

As to this clonotype: Just one base apart from a much larger clone, this may be a read error. The gene calls are TRBV5-1 and TRBJ1-1; D perhaps matches TRBD1 (5 bases). CDR1 and CDR2 from the germline V gene are SGHRS and YFSETQ. The CDR3 is 15 residues long. Trimming took off 4 bases at V and 1 base at J, with 14 bases between the two ends. This CDR3 reads CASSVYSRANTEAFF. The CDR3 DNA is TGCGCCAGCAGCGTATATAGCAGGGCGAACACTGAAGCTTTCTTT.

This clonotype appeared many times. The V call is TRBV28, the J call TRBJ2-3, with D hard to call. CDR1 is MDHEN, CDR2 SYDVKM, per germline. The V and J ends lost 4 bases and 6 bases respectively, with 5 bases between them. The CDR3 length is 11 residues. The CDR3 DNA is TGTGCCAGCAGTTACAACGATACGCAGTATTTT. Amino acid sequence: CASSYNDTQYF.

The table lists this clonotype with many counts. V is TRBV30 and J is TRBJ2-5, with 7 nucleotides matching TRBD2. From germline, CDR1 is GTSNPN and CDR2 SVGIG (reference sequence). The V segment lost 1 base and the J segment 2 bases; nucleotides outside the gene matches: 4. The CDR3 is 14 amino acids. CDR3 loop: CAWSAGGGQETQYF. For the CDR3, the DNA is TGTGCCTGGAGTGCCGGGGGAGGGCAAGAGACCCAGTACTTC.